This entry is about one TCR beta chain. This record comes from a study of shared T cell receptors in the human thymus. Assay: immunoSEQ multiplex PCR; the TCRdb copy retains only in-frame clones and omits some. The sample has 500,000 to 850,000 clones; roughly 86% are singletons. Per germline, CDR1 SGHTA and CDR2 FQGNSA. The CDR3 has 14 amino acids. The junction had 3 bases not matched to a gene; V was cut back by 5 bases and J by 0 bases. This sample also belongs to another study, concerning human thymus T cells. This second study notes: There were highly overlapping thymic repertoires among unrelated individuals, as related research reported.

The origin of this receptor is a boy younger than two with a congenital heart defect. This sequence joins TRBV7-2 and TRBJ2-7; 8 bases are a match to TRBD1. Source material: thymocytes. Written as DNA, the CDR3 is TGTGCCAGCAGCCCAACAGGGGGCTCCTACGAGCAGTACTTC. Translated: CASSPTGGSYEQYF.